This T cell receptor (beta chain) was captured in a study of T cell responses to AZD1222 COVID-19 vaccine. General study findings and limits: Two AZD1222 administrations were followed by greater Spike-specific TCR breadth and depth. Clonal diversity was possibly underestimated, and the donors were mostly white British, with more females. Only a handful of AZD1222 recipients tested seropositive at baseline. Only after the peak T cell response were repertoires sampled.

A word on this clone: As yet, its antigen is unknown.

Trimming removed 5 bases from V and 3 bases from J, with 19 bases in between. The CDR3 spans 16 residues. The V gene's germline CDR1 is SNHLY and CDR2 FYNNEI. Profiled with immunoSEQ multiplex PCR; TCRdb holds only in-frame clones, not every one. The data hold 120,000 to 150,000 clones, with 70% to 90% observed a single time. This chain joins TRBV2 and TRBJ1-2; possibly TRBD1 for D (6 bases). This receptor was taken from an adult in good health. This specimen consisted of peripheral blood, obtained on day 0 of AZD1222 vaccination. CDR3 coding DNA: TGTGCCAGCAGTACCCTCGGCGGGGAGGGGGACTATGGCTACACCTTC. It yields the protein CASSTLGGEGDYGYTF.